This T cell receptor beta chain derives from a study of response to subunit inactivated influenza vaccine. Germline V gene sequence: CDR1 LNHNV, CDR2 YYDKDF (reference sequence). CDR3 length: 13 amino acids. With V trimmed by 5 bases and J by 11 bases, 7 bases remained unmatched. Broader study findings: That few new T cells are recruited by each seasonal influenza vaccination was the authors' suggestion.

TCRdb fed the RT-PCR reads into MiXCR, producing one record per CDR3 protein. The sample contains about 650,000 distinct CDR3 sequences, 15% to 19% of which appear only once. As concerns this clonotype: The antigen remains unidentified.

The chain joins TRBV15 to TRBJ2-3, with 10 bases identical to TRBD1. The sample here was PBMCs from blood, taken 12 days after vaccination. This receptor was identified in a man in his fifties or sixties who received an inactivated influenza vaccine. CDR3 protein: CATSDRGLQKQYF. CDR3 nucleotides: TGTGCCACCAGCGACAGGGGGCTTCAGAAGCAGTATTTT.